This T cell receptor beta chain appears in the sequencing data of a study of T cell responses to AZD1222 COVID-19 vaccine. The length of the CDR3 is 14 residues. Germline V gene lookup returns CDR1 KGHSH and CDR2 LQKENI. V lost 3 bases to trimming and J lost 4 bases; unmatched junction nucleotides: 3. The table came from immunoSEQ multiplex PCR; TCRdb's copy has only in-frame clones and leaves some out. The data show approximately 140,000 clones, with 75% to 95% seen just once and around 3.5% held by the top ten. The chain uses TRBV18 and TRBJ1-2; TRBD1 aligns across 9 bases. The sequence was obtained from an adult in good health. The sequencing used peripheral blood, collected on day 0 of AZD1222 vaccination. The CDR3 is CASSPTGGSYGYTF. The CDR3 DNA reads TGTGCCAGCTCACCTACAGGGGGCAGCTATGGCTACACCTTC.